This entry lists 9 T cell receptor beta chains sequenced from one sample in a study of Graves' ophthalmopathy and Graves' hyperthyroidism. Scientists amplified the TCR beta CDR3 regions from RNA transcripts. Second-round multiplex PCR followed a first-round RT-PCR using HTBI primers. TCRdb fed the multiplex PCR reads into MiXCR, producing one record per CDR3 protein. The sample has about 410,000 distinct CDR3 sequences, around 20% seen once; the top ten hold 1.6%. Sequenced sample: peripheral blood. These receptors were obtained from a woman under 30 with Graves' ophthalmopathy.

In regard to this clonotype: A read error may explain this, as a much larger clone is one base away. The J gene is TRBJ1-2, the V gene TRBV10-3; D ambiguous. CDR3 length: 15 amino acids. CDR1 ENHRY and CDR2 SYGVKD come from the germline V gene. CDR3 protein: CAISATPPQTHGYAF. In DNA, the CDR3 is TGTGCCATCAGTGCCACCCCCCCCCAGACGCACGGCTACGCCTTC.

This clonotype showed up many times. The rearrangement joins TRBV24-1 to TRBJ2-2; unclear D gene. Trimming stripped 4 bases from V and 1 base from J, with 3 bases between. The CDR3 runs to 13 residues. Looked up from germline, CDR1 is KGHDR and CDR2 is SFDVKD. The CDR3 nucleotides read TGTGCCACCAGTGACCGGAACACCGGGGAGCTGTTTTTT. This encodes CATSDRNTGELFF.

This chain links TRBV28 with TRBJ2-7; D not certain. The CDR3 is 14 amino acids. Germline CDR1 reads MDHEN; CDR2 reads SYDVKM. V lost 2 bases to trimming and J lost 3 bases, with 11 bases between them. CDR3 nucleotide sequence: TGTGCCAGCAGTTTAATATACTCCTTCTACGAGCAGTACTTC. Translating it yields CASSLIYSFYEQYF.

This clonotype was recorded at least ten times. V usage is TRBV6-1 and J usage is TRBJ1-2, with a tentative D call TRBD1 (5 bases). Germline V gives CDR1 MNHNS, CDR2 SASEGT. V lost 3 bases, J lost 6 bases, and 14 bases lay in between. The CDR3 extends over 14 amino acids. CDR3 in DNA: TGTGCCAGCAGTGAGGCAGGGCGTAATCATGGCTACACCTTC. It is translated as CASSEAGRNHGYTF.

This clonotype showed up many times. V gene TRBV7-3 combines with J gene TRBJ1-1; D might be TRBD1 (5 bases). V was cut by 2 bases and J by 0 bases, with 19 bases left in between. Germline CDR1 SGHTA, CDR2 FQGTGA. This CDR3 spans 18 amino acids. DNA for the CDR3: TGTGCCAGCAGCTTATCCGGGGGAAAGTACGCCTTGAACACTGAAGCTTTCTTT. It encodes CASSLSGGKYALNTEAFF.

This clonotype was found many times. The V gene is TRBV27, the J gene TRBJ2-7; D might be TRBD1 (5 bases). Germline CDR1 is MNHEY and CDR2 is SMNVEV (reference sequence). V lost 2 bases to trimming and J lost 4 bases, with 18 bases between them. This CDR3 contains 16 residues. CDR3 bases: TGTGCCAGCAGTTTAAAGGGGTCCGTGGACGGTTACGAGCAGTACTTC. Protein sequence: CASSLKGSVDGYEQYF.

This clonotype appeared many times. The chain combines TRBV6-1 with TRBJ2-7; D remains unclear. CDR1 MNHNS and CDR2 SASEGT come from the germline V gene. The CDR3 is made up of 11 amino acids. Between the trimmed V and J ends, which lost 11 bases and 2 bases, there was a span of 10 bases. The CDR3 is CAARRAYEQYF. Written as DNA, the CDR3 is TGTGCCGCCCGAAGGGCCTACGAGCAGTACTTC.

This clonotype was recorded at least ten times. The V call is TRBV27, the J call TRBJ2-7, with 10 positions matching TRBD1. Looked up from germline, CDR1 is MNHEY and CDR2 is SMNVEV (reference sequence). The V gene end was trimmed by 5 bases and the J gene end by 5 bases; junction bases not matched to a gene: 9. The CDR3 covers 15 residues. CDR3 in amino acids: CASSVSGTGADEQYF. As DNA, the CDR3 is TGTGCCAGCAGTGTCTCCGGGACAGGGGCGGACGAGCAGTACTTC.

This clonotype was seen at least ten times. The chain joins TRBV5-5 to TRBJ1-1; no firm D call. The V and J ends lost 0 bases and 4 bases respectively, with 10 bases between them. CDR3 length equals 14 residues. Germline CDR1 SGHKS, CDR2 YYEKEE (reference sequence). This CDR3 is CASSLVHAPTEAFF. CDR3 DNA sequence: TGTGCCAGCAGCTTGGTACACGCGCCCACTGAAGCTTTCTTT. Variable domain in full (rest from reference TRBV5-5 and TRBJ1-1): DAGVTQSPTHLIKTRGQQVTLRCSPISGHKSVSWYQQVLGQGPQFIFQYYEKEERGRGNFPDRFSARQFPNYSSELNVNALLLGDSALYLCASSLVHAPTEAFFGQGTRLTVV.